This TCR beta chain was captured by sequencing in a study of blood T cell repertoires in COVID-19. Study-level background: Samples came from the United States, Italy and Spain, spanning acute and convalescent COVID-19. Nucleic acid was either cDNA or gDNA, and it came from T cells, B-cell-depleted T cells, or PBMCs.

Looked up from germline, CDR1 is ENHRY and CDR2 is SYGVKD. J gave up 3 bases and V 3 bases, and 2 bases lay outside the gene matches. The CDR3 covers 15 residues. Method: immunoSEQ multiplex PCR; TCRdb's copy keeps in-frame clones and lacks some. This repertoire shows about 280,000 clones, roughly nine tenths found once; its top ten account for more than 1.5%. Enrollees, about 18 to 89 years old, lived in approximately 25 US areas. The specimen sequenced was PBMCs or T cells enriched from blood (not recorded which). The sequence was collected from a woman aged 60-70 years who had recovered from COVID-19. This sequence joins TRBV10-3 and TRBJ1-4, with 9 bases fitting TRBD1. DNA for the CDR3: TGTGCCATCAGTGAATGGACAGGGGCTAATGAAAAACTGTTTTTT. Amino acids: CAISEWTGANEKLFF.